This TCR beta chain was profiled in a study of graft-versus-host responses after intestinal transplantation (dated by TCRdb to the early 2020s). Describing the broader study: The transplants that recipients got were multivisceral, liver-intestinal, or isolated intestinal. Alloreactive clones were identified by sequencing pre-transplant mixed lymphocyte reaction products and comparing them with unstimulated pre-transplant donor and recipient T cells. Of the roughly 24 intestinal transplant recipients enrolled in the cohort, one of whom was a retransplant, a few patients without pretransplant specimens were excluded. All recipients received anti-thymocyte globulin induction followed by maintenance tacrolimus and steroids for about three years. After intestinal transplantation, graft-versus-host and host-versus-graft alloreactive T cell clones in the graft, circulation and bone marrow were tracked using bulk TCR-beta CDR3 sequencing. Instead of going to the commercial service, samples from a few later patients were sequenced in-house on an Illumina MiSeq and processed with MiXCR. A peak of at least 4% donor T cells among recipient peripheral blood mononuclear cells was the definition used for donor T cell macrochimerism.

The germline ends are 8 bases apart after V is trimmed by 1 base and J by 1 base. In the germline V gene, CDR1 corresponds to MGHRA and CDR2 to YSYEKL. From cysteine to phenylalanine, the CDR3 is 14 amino acids long. The sequence is cut down to CDR3 DNA, 42 bases in frame from base 1. Beyond this particular receptor, the publication reports: Conclusions were limited by the relatively low number and heterogeneity of intestinal transplant patients. Early after transplant, peak levels of circulating GvH clones were associated with declines in HvG clones. GvH clones were detected in recipient bone marrow, and some of these GvH clones were observed earlier in ileal mucosa or blood, consistent with an intestinal mucosal origin. Patients with donor T cell macrochimerism had high GvH to HvG T cell clonal ratios in their allografts.

Blood samples were collected up to 4 times in the first month after transplant and then at least monthly when available. Libraries were constructed by the immunoSEQ multiplex PCR assay. Adaptive Biotechnologies carried out high-throughput TCR-beta CDR3 sequencing of genomic DNA for most patients. In the source study's methods: Adaptive's ImmunoSEQ software supplied the TCR sequencing data for 15 to 20 patients, while MiXCR and VDJtools were used to process a few other patients. CDR3 nucleotide sequences shared between donor and recipient were removed because their origin could not be assigned. To count as alloreactive, a clone needed at least 2-fold expansion over unstimulated cells and a minimum CFSE-low frequency of 0.002% (template counts) or 0.001% (read counts). Clones detected in sequenced pre-transplant spleen, lymph node, or MLR CFSE-low populations of the donor or recipient were defined as mappable. The cumulative frequency of alloreactive clones was calculated as a percentage of all sequences, weighted by copy number. The table was pulled from immuneACCESS by TCRdb, which kept in-frame rearrangements only. Such tables lose some clones; where checked, under half of the loss comes from unresolved V genes, and the rest has no known cause. V, J and clone size reflect that table, while D and trimming were determined from the DNA. The table for this sample lists tens of thousands of clones; around 94% of them were counted only once. The ten most abundant clones make up about 0.8% of the sample.

This clone appeared a few times. This receptor's antigen is unknown. Per-nucleotide qualities are absent, and no much larger clonotype sits a single base away. This material consisted of PBMCs, taken 16 days after intestinal transplant. The chain joins TRBV4-1 to TRBJ2-7; TRBD1 might be the D gene, on 5 matching bases. The clonotype comes from a human patient who received an intestinal transplant, so some T cells may come from the graft donor. The CDR3 has the sequence CASSQGAGSYEQYF. The sequenced DNA: TGCGCCAGCAGCCAAGGGGCAGGGTCCTACGAGCAGTACTTC.